This TCR beta chain was identified in a study of molecular identifiers for immune sequencing clone quantification. Regarding the study as a whole: Under 1% of molecules in naive cells, but over 98% of effector molecules, belonged to clones above 20 RNA copies.

Each CDR3 protein gets one entry after TCRdb re-called the PCR reads with MiXCR. The data contain approximately 35,000 distinct CDR3 sequences, 15% to 20% of them singletons. This CDR3 spans 15 amino acids. CDR1 and CDR2 (germline): LNHDA, SQIVND (reference sequence). Trimming took off 6 bases at V and 4 bases at J, with 18 bases between the two ends. There are a few counts of this clonotype. Antigen unknown. The sequenced material came from naive CD8+ T cells from blood, with Jurkat cell RNA spiked in. The subset: FACS-sorted CD8+CD4-CCR7+CD45RA+ naive T cells. The TCR originated in a human donor in good health. Some libraries in this study had Jurkat cell RNA spiked in. The V call is TRBV19, the J call TRBJ2-5, with a tentative D call TRBD1 (6 bases). The CDR3 DNA reads TGTGCCAGTAGCCAACCCGACAGGTACCCAGAGACCCAGTACTTC. Translating it yields CASSQPDRYPETQYF.